This T cell receptor beta chain appears in the sequencing data of a study of blood T cells in healthy people across ages. Study results and limitations: Getting older went along with TCR beta diversity per million T cells dropping roughly linearly.

Per sample, a minimum of 6.5 million PBMCs were isolated. CDR3 length: 14 residues. The V end was cut by 8 bases, the J end by 10 bases, with 20 bases between. It was with a sample-barcoded 5' primer and a J-beta primer mix that a second PCR of roughly 7 to 11 cycles was run. MiXCR, run by TCRdb on the 5' RACE reads, gives a single entry per CDR3 protein. The data contain roughly 500,000 distinct CDR3 sequences, 25% to 30% of them singletons. Of note for this clonotype: What it recognizes is unknown.

The genes are TRBV12-3 or TRBV12-4 and TRBJ1-4; tentatively, D is TRBD1 (5 bases). This clonotype was obtained from a woman between 70 and 85 years old in good health. Sequencing used blood. CDR3 bases: TGTGCCAGCGACCTGGGAGGGACCGCGGGAAAACTGTTTTTT. Translated, it gives CASDLGGTAGKLFF.